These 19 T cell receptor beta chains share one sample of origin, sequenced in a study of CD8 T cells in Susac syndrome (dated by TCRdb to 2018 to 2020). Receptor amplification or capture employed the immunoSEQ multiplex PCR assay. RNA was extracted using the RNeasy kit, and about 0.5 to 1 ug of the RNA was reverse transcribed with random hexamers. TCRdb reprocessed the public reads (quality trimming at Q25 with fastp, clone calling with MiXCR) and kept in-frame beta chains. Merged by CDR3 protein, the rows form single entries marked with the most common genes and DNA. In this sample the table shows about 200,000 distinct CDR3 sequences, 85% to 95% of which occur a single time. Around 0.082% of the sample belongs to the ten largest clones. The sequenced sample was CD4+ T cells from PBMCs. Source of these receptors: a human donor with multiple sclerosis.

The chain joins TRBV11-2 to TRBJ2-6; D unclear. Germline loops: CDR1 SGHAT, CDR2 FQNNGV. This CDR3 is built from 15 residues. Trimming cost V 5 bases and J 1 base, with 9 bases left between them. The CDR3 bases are TGTGCCAGCAGCCCAGGAGCTTCTGGGGCCAACGTCCTGACTTTC. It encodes CASSPGASGANVLTF.

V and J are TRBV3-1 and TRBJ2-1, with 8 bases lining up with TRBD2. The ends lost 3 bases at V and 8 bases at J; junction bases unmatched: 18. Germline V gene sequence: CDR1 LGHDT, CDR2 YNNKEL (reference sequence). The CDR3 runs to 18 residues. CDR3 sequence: CASSHPRAAGDLGDEQFF. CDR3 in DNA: TGTGCCAGCAGCCACCCCAGGGCAGCGGGGGACCTTGGGGATGAGCAGTTCTTC.

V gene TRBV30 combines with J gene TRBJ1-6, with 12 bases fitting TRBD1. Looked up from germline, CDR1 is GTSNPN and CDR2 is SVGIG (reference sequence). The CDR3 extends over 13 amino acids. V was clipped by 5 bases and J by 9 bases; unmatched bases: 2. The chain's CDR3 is CAWSGQGASPLHF. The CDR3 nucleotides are TGTGCCTGGTCGGGACAGGGGGCTTCACCCCTCCACTTT.

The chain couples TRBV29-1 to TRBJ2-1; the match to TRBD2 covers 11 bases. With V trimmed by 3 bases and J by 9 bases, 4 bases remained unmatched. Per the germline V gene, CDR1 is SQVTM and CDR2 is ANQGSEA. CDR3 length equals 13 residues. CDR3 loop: CSVDPGLAVEQFF. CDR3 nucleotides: TGCAGCGTTGATCCGGGACTAGCGGTTGAGCAGTTCTTC.

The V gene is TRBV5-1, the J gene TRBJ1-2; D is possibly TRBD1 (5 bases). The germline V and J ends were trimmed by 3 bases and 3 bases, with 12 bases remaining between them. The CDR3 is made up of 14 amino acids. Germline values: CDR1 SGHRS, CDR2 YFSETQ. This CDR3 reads CASSSGTSYYGYTF. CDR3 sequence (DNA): TGCGCCAGCAGCTCCGGGACGTCATACTATGGCTACACCTTC. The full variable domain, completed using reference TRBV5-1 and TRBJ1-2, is KAGVTQTPRYLIKTRGQQVTLSCSPISGHRSVSWYQQTPGQGLQFLFEYFSETQRNKGNFPGRFSGRQFSNSRSEMNVSTLELGDSALYLCASSSGTSYYGYTFGSGTRLTVV.

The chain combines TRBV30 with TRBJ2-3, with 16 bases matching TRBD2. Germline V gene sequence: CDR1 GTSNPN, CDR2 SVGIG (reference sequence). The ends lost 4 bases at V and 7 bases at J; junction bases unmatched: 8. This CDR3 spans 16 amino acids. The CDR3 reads CAWTSGTSGGDYTQYF. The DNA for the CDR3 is TGTGCCTGGACATCAGGGACTAGCGGGGGGGATTATACGCAGTATTTT.

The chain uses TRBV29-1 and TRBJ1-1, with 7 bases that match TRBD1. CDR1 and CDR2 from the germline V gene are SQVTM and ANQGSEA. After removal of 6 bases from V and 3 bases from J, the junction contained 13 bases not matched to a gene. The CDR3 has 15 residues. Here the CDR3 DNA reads TGCAGCGTCCGACAGGGTACCTACGGCTACACTGAAGCTTTCTTT. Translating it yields CSVRQGTYGYTEAFF.

CDR3 DNA sequence: TGTGCCAGCAGTTACTCGGCAGGGGCTAACTATGGCTACACCTTC. This translates into CASSYSAGANYGYTF. This sequence joins TRBV6-6 and TRBJ1-2; possibly TRBD1 for D (6 bases). V was cut by 0 bases and J by 0 bases, with 8 bases left in between. Germline assignment: CDR1 MNHNY and CDR2 SVGAGI (reference sequence). This CDR3 contains 15 residues.

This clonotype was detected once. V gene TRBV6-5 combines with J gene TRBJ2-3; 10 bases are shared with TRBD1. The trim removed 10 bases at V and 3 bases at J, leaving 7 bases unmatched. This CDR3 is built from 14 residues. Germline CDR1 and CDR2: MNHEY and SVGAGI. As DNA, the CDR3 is TGTGCCACCGGGGACAGGGGCCCAACAGATACGCAGTATTTT. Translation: CATGDRGPTDTQYF.

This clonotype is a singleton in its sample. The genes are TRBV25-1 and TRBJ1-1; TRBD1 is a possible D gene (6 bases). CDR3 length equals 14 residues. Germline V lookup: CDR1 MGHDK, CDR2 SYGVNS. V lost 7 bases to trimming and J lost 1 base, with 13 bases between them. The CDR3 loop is CASTPQGGNTEAFF. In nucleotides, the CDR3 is TGTGCCAGCACCCCACAGGGAGGGAACACTGAAGCTTTCTTT. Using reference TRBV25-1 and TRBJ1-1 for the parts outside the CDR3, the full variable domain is EADIYQTPRYLVIGTGKKITLECSQTMGHDKMYWYQQDPGMELHLIHYSYGVNSTEKGDLSSESTVSRIRTEHFPLTLESARPSHTSQYLCASTPQGGNTEAFFGQGTRLTVV.

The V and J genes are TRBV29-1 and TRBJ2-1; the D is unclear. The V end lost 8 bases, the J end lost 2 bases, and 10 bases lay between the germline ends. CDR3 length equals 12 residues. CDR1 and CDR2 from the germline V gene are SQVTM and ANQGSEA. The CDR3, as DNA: TGCAGCCTCCGGCGACCCTACAATGAGCAGTTCTTC. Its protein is CSLRRPYNEQFF.

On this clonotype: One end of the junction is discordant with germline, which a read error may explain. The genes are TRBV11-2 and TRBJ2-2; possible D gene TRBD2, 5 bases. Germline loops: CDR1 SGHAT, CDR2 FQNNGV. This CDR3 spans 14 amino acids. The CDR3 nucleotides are TGTGCCACCAGCGACGGGGTCATGTCCGGGGAGCTGTTTTTT. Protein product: CATSDGVMSGELFF.

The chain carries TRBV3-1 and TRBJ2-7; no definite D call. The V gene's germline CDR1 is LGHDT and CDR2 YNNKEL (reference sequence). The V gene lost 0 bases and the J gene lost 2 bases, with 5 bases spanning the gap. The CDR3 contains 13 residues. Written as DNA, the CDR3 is TGTGCCAGCAGCCAAGACCAAACCTACGAGCAGTACTTC. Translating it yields CASSQDQTYEQYF.

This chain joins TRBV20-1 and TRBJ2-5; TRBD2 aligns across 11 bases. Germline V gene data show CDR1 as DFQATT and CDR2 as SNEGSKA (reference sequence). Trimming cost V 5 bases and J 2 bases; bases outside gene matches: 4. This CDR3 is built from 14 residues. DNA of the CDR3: TGCAGTGCTCAAGGGACTAGCGGACAAGAGACCCAGTACTTC. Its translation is CSAQGTSGQETQYF.

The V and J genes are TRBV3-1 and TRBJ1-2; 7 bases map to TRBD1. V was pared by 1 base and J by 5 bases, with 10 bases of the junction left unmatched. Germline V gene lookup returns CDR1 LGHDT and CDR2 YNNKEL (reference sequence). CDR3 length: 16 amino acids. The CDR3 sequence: CASSQGYGQDIYGYTF. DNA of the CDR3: TGTGCCAGCAGCCAAGGTTATGGACAGGATATTTATGGCTACACCTTC.

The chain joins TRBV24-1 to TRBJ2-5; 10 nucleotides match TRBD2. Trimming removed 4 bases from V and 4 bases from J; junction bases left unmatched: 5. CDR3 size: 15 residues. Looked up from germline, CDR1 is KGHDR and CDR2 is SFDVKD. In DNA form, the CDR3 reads TGTGCCACCAGTGACCCTCGGACTAGCGGAGAGACCCAGTACTTC. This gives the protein CATSDPRTSGETQYF.

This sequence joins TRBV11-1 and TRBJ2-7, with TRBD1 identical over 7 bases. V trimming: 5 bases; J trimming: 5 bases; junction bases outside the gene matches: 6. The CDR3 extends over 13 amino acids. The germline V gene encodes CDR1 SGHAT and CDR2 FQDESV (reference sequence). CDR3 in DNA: TGTGCCAGCAGCCCCAGACAGGGTCACGAGCAGTACTTC. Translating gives CASSPRQGHEQYF.

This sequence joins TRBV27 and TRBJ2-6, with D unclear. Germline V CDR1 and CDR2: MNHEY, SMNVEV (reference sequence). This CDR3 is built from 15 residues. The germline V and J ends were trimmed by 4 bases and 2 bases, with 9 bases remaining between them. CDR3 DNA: TGTGCCAGCAGTTCCCCTTCGGCTGGGGCCAACGTCCTGACTTTC. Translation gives CASSSPSAGANVLTF.

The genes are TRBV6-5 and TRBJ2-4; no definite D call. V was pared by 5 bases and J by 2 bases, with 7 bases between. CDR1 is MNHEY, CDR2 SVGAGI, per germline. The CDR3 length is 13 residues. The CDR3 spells CASSVSTKNIQYF. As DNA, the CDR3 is TGTGCCAGCAGTGTATCGACCAAAAACATTCAGTACTTC.